This is a list of T cell receptor beta chains from one sample in a study of response to subunit inactivated influenza vaccine. From the RT-PCR reads, TCRdb called clonotypes with MiXCR, one entry per CDR3 protein. The repertoire holds 650,000 to 800,000 distinct CDR3 sequences, with more than 11% as singletons. This sample comprised PBMCs from blood, obtained 14 to 15 days before vaccination. All receptors derive from a man in his fifties who received an inactivated influenza vaccine. Each CDR3 is given with its conserved first and last residue. D genes are given only for firm matches. For some rows the clone size is stated as once, few or many, or as a class when expanded; others skip it.

D: .; J: TRBJ1-4; size: .; V: TRBV7-8; DNA: TGTGCCAGCAGCTTAGGACAGGTGCCTAATGAAAAACTGTTTTTT; CDR3: CASSLGQVPNEKLFF
D: .; J: TRBJ2-7; size: few; V: TRBV4-3; DNA: TGCGCCAGCAGCCAAGATTACCAAAGGGAGCAGTACTTC; CDR3: CASSQDYQREQYF
D: .; J: TRBJ2-6; size: .; V: TRBV4-3; DNA: TGCGCCAGCAGCCAAGATGGCCTCTCTGGGGCCAACGTCCTGACTTTC; CDR3: CASSQDGLSGANVLTF
D: .; J: TRBJ2-1; size: .; V: TRBV29-1; DNA: TGCAGCGTCTCTGGCCCTACCTACAATGAGCAGTTCTTC; CDR3: CSVSGPTYNEQFF
D: .; J: TRBJ2-7; size: few; V: TRBV20-1; DNA: TGCAGTGCGGCAGGGATCTCCTACGAGCAGTACTTC; CDR3: CSAAGISYEQYF
D: TRBD2; J: TRBJ2-7; size: many; V: TRBV3-1; DNA: TGTGCCAGCAGCCCGGGACTAGCGGGGCCCTACGAGCAGTACTTC; CDR3: CASSPGLAGPYEQYF
D: TRBD1; J: TRBJ2-7; size: once; V: TRBV3-1; DNA: TGTGCCAGCAGCTCCCACCGGGACAGTTCCTACGAGCAGTACTTC; CDR3: CASSSHRDSSYEQYF
D: TRBD2; J: TRBJ2-7; size: .; V: TRBV27; DNA: TGTGCCAGCAGTTCGAGGACTAGCGGGGGGCCGACGAGCTCCTACGAGCAGTACTTC; CDR3: CASSSRTSGGPTSSYEQYF
D: .; J: TRBJ2-3; size: many; V: TRBV7-9; DNA: TGTGCCAGCAGTCAGGTCAGGGGTTTGGGGACAGATACGCAGTATTTT; CDR3: CASSQVRGLGTDTQYF
D: TRBD1; J: TRBJ2-5; size: many; V: TRBV12-3/TRBV12-4; DNA: TGTGCCAGCAGTGGGGACAGCTCCCAAGAGACCCAGTACTTC; CDR3: CASSGDSSQETQYF
D: .; J: TRBJ2-4; size: few; V: TRBV20-1; DNA: TGCAGTGCTAGAGATGGCAGGGAACTAGCCAAAAACATTCAGTACTTC; CDR3: CSARDGRELAKNIQYF
D: .; J: TRBJ1-1; size: few; V: TRBV6-6; DNA: TGTGCCAGCAGTTACGTAGGGTCTGAAGCTTTCTTT; CDR3: CASSYVGSEAFF
D: .; J: TRBJ2-1; size: .; V: TRBV7-8; DNA: TGTGCCAGCAGTCCCAGGGTCTGGAATGAGCAGTTCTTC; CDR3: CASSPRVWNEQFF
D: .; J: TRBJ2-7; size: few; V: TRBV28; DNA: TGTGCCAGCAGTTTATTGGCCTTTCCGGGCAGGACGGACTACGAGCAGTACTTC; CDR3: CASSLLAFPGRTDYEQYF
D: .; J: TRBJ2-7; size: .; V: TRBV29-1; DNA: TGCAGCGTCTATACGGGAGTAAAGTCCTACGAGCAGTACTTC; CDR3: CSVYTGVKSYEQYF
D: TRBD2; J: TRBJ2-1; size: few; V: TRBV5-1; DNA: TGCGCCAGCAGCTCCGGGACTAGCGGCTTGAATACCTACAATGAGCAGTTCTTC; CDR3: CASSSGTSGLNTYNEQFF
D: TRBD1; J: TRBJ2-2; size: .; V: TRBV10-3; DNA: TGTGCCATCAGTGCCTCCGGGACAGGGGGCCGGCGGGACACCGGGGAGCTGTTTTTT; CDR3: CAISASGTGGRRDTGELFF
D: .; J: TRBJ1-5; size: .; V: TRBV16; DNA: TGTGCCAGCAGCCAAAGCCTCCCAGGGAGGGAAGTAGTGAGCAATCAGCCCCAGCATTTT; CDR3: CASSQSLPGREVVSNQPQHF
D: .; J: TRBJ2-5; size: few; V: TRBV7-9; DNA: TGTGCCAGCAGCTCCCTGGGTCTGGGGGAGACCCAGTACTTC; CDR3: CASSSLGLGETQYF
D: TRBD2; J: TRBJ2-3; size: few; V: TRBV28; DNA: TGTGCCAGCTTTAGCGGGAGCACAGATACGCAGTATTTT; CDR3: CASFSGSTDTQYF
D: .; J: TRBJ2-1; size: .; V: TRBV29-1; DNA: TGCAGCGCCAGGACAGGAGGGCATGAGCAGTTCTTC; CDR3: CSARTGGHEQFF
D: TRBD2; J: TRBJ2-2; size: many; V: TRBV29-1; DNA: TGCAGCGTTGTCGGGGGGATGAGCACCGGGGAGCTGTTTTTT; CDR3: CSVVGGMSTGELFF
D: .; J: TRBJ1-2; size: few; V: TRBV30; DNA: TGTGCCTGGAGTGTGGGACATAGCGATGGCTACACCTTC; CDR3: CAWSVGHSDGYTF
D: .; J: TRBJ2-7; size: .; V: TRBV7-8; DNA: TGTGCCAGCAGCTTAGTTAGTCGGGGAGAGCAGTACTTC; CDR3: CASSLVSRGEQYF
D: .; J: TRBJ2-2; size: few; V: TRBV11-1; DNA: TGTGCCAGCAGCTTACTCCGGGAAACGGCCGGGGAGCTGTTTTTT; CDR3: CASSLLRETAGELFF
D: TRBD2; J: TRBJ2-1; size: few; V: TRBV9; DNA: TGTGCCAGCAGCGGGACTAGCGGGAGGACCTTAAACAATGAGCAGTTCTTC; CDR3: CASSGTSGRTLNNEQFF
D: TRBD2; J: TRBJ2-7; size: .; V: TRBV12-3/TRBV12-4; DNA: TGTGCCAGCAGTTTAAGCAGGCTTTGGACTAGCGGACTCTACGAGCAGTACTTC; CDR3: CASSLSRLWTSGLYEQYF
D: TRBD1; J: TRBJ2-7; size: few; V: TRBV4-3; DNA: TGCGCCAGCAGCCAAGACAGGACAGGGGCCGAGCAGTACTTC; CDR3: CASSQDRTGAEQYF
D: .; J: TRBJ1-2; size: few; V: TRBV7-9; DNA: TGTGCCAGCAGCCCTCTCTCTGGCCGGGGGGGCTATGGCTACACCTTC; CDR3: CASSPLSGRGGYGYTF
D: .; J: TRBJ2-7; size: .; V: TRBV29-1; DNA: TGCAGCGTTGGAGGGACCCGCGAGCAGTACTTC; CDR3: CSVGGTREQYF
D: TRBD2; J: TRBJ2-1; size: .; V: TRBV4-1; DNA: TGCGCCAGCAGCCAAGTATCGGGGGGGCCAGGAAATGAGCAGTTCTTC; CDR3: CASSQVSGGPGNEQFF
D: .; J: TRBJ2-1; size: few; V: TRBV30; DNA: TGTGCCTGGAACGCCTACAATGAGCAGTTCTTC; CDR3: CAWNAYNEQFF
D: .; J: TRBJ2-4; size: many; V: TRBV7-9; DNA: TGTGCCAGCAGCTTAGCCGTCCAAAACATTCAGTACTTC; CDR3: CASSLAVQNIQYF
D: .; J: TRBJ2-3; size: many; V: TRBV24-1; DNA: TGTGCCACCAGTGATTTGAACCAGAAAGATACGCAGTATTTT; CDR3: CATSDLNQKDTQYF
D: .; J: TRBJ2-1; size: .; V: TRBV6-2/TRBV6-3; DNA: TGTGCCAGCAGTTCAGGACAGTACAATGAGCAGTTCTTC; CDR3: CASSSGQYNEQFF
D: TRBD2; J: TRBJ2-5; size: .; V: TRBV11-2; DNA: TGTGCCAGCAGCTTAGAGATAGCGGGAGGAGGGCAAGAGACCCAGTACTTC; CDR3: CASSLEIAGGGQETQYF
D: .; J: TRBJ2-1; size: .; V: TRBV6-2/TRBV6-3; DNA: TGTGCCAGCAGTTACATGGGCGGAGGGAACTACAATGAGCAGTTCTTC; CDR3: CASSYMGGGNYNEQFF
D: .; J: TRBJ2-2; size: once; V: TRBV27; DNA: TGTGCCAGCACGCCGACGGCTCCGAACACCGGGGAGCTGCTTTTT; CDR3: CASTPTAPNTGELLF
D: TRBD1; J: TRBJ1-2; size: .; V: TRBV20-1; DNA: TGCAGTGCGCCGGGAGGGGGCAGCGACTATGGCTACACCTTC; CDR3: CSAPGGGSDYGYTF
D: .; J: TRBJ2-5; size: many; V: TRBV11-2; DNA: TGTGCCAGCAGCTTAGGAACAGACCAAGAGACCCAGTACTTC; CDR3: CASSLGTDQETQYF
D: .; J: TRBJ1-4; size: few; V: TRBV5-5; DNA: TGTGCCAGCAGCCCCCCTAGGGCCCAAAATGAAAAACTGTTTTTT; CDR3: CASSPPRAQNEKLFF
D: TRBD1; J: TRBJ2-4; size: few; V: TRBV20-1; DNA: TGCAGTGCTAGAGATCAAGGGGGCGCAGACATTCAGTACTTC; CDR3: CSARDQGGADIQYF
D: .; J: TRBJ2-1; size: many; V: TRBV7-9; DNA: TGTGCCAGCAGCTCTTTCTACAATGAGCAGTTCTTC; CDR3: CASSSFYNEQFF
D: .; J: TRBJ1-2; size: few; V: TRBV20-1; DNA: TGCAGTGCTAGAGATACATCGTCGGCGAACTATGGCTACACCTTC; CDR3: CSARDTSSANYGYTF
D: .; J: TRBJ1-2; size: .; V: TRBV29-1; DNA: TGCAGCGTTGAGGTCTTCGATGGCTACACCTTC; CDR3: CSVEVFDGYTF
D: .; J: TRBJ1-3; size: many; V: TRBV11-2; DNA: TGTGCCAGCAGCTTAGGGTGGTTTCGACAGGACTCTGGAAACACCATATATTTT; CDR3: CASSLGWFRQDSGNTIYF